A single sample gave rise to the 13 T cell receptor beta chains below, sequenced in a study of T-cell reconstitution after alpha-beta-depleted transplantation in children. Library preparation (for TCRbeta) was performed with unique molecular identifiers. TCRdb reprocessed the PCR reads via MiXCR and lists one record per CDR3 protein. The data contain almost 600,000 distinct CDR3 sequences, over 20% of them seen just once; the ten biggest clones take up under 45%. The sequenced sample was PBMCs, obtained before TCRalphabeta/CD19-depleted stem cell transplant. The receptor source for this set is a boy younger than two with Wiskott-Aldrich syndrome, due to receive a stem cell transplant.

The CDR3 nucleotides read TGTGCCAGCAGCCACCGGAATAAGAACACTGAAGCTTTCTTT. Translating gives CASSHRNKNTEAFF. The rearrangement links TRBV13 to TRBJ1-1; no firm D call. The CDR3 sequence is 14 residues long. Looked up from germline, CDR1 is PRHDT and CDR2 is FYEKMQ (reference sequence). The V end was cut by 5 bases, the J end by 1 base, with 11 bases between.

The rearrangement joins TRBV10-3 to TRBJ2-7; TRBD2 agrees at 11 bases. Germline V gene data show CDR1 as ENHRY and CDR2 as SYGVKD. After removal of 6 bases from V and 3 bases from J, the junction contained 4 bases not matched to a gene. CDR3 size: 14 residues. The CDR3 coding sequence is TGTGCCATCAGCCCCGGGACTAGCGGCTACGAGCAGTACTTC. Translation gives CAISPGTSGYEQYF.

This chain links TRBV2 with TRBJ1-6, with no clear D. V lost 3 bases to trimming and J lost 9 bases, with 15 bases between them. CDR1 is SNHLY and CDR2 is FYNNEI in the germline V gene. The CDR3 runs to 15 residues. The CDR3 region is CASSEEGIGSSPLHF. The CDR3 DNA sequence: TGTGCCAGCAGTGAGGAGGGAATCGGTTCTTCACCCCTCCACTTT.

The genes are TRBV5-1 and TRBJ2-3; D possibly uses TRBD1 or TRBD2 (5 bases each). The CDR3 covers 14 residues. Germline values: CDR1 SGHRS, CDR2 YFSETQ. The V end lost 4 bases, the J end lost 6 bases, and 15 bases lay between the germline ends. In nucleotides, the CDR3 is TGCGCCAGCAGCAGGACGGGGCAGGTCGATACGCAGTATTTT. This codes for CASSRTGQVDTQYF.

The chain couples TRBV5-1 to TRBJ2-5; the D gene could be TRBD1 or TRBD2 (5 bases each). Trimming left V 1 base short and J 5 bases short, with 24 bases between. Germline V gene data show CDR1 as SGHRS and CDR2 as YFSETQ. This CDR3 region has 18 residues. The CDR3 protein is CASSLRLRDEGTWETQYF. CDR3 DNA sequence: TGCGCCAGCAGCTTGCGGCTCAGGGATGAGGGTACATGGGAGACCCAGTACTTC.

This clonotype was detected only a few times. The rearrangement joins TRBV19 to TRBJ2-7, with TRBD1 matching over 10 bases. The junction had 10 bases not matched to a gene; V was cut back by 3 bases and J by 2 bases. Germline V gene lookup returns CDR1 LNHDA and CDR2 SQIVND (reference sequence). This CDR3 has 17 amino acids. The CDR3 here is CASSMMDSDRGAYEQYF. CDR3 DNA sequence: TGTGCCAGTAGTATGATGGATTCGGACAGGGGGGCCTACGAGCAGTACTTC.

This chain links TRBV7-2 with TRBJ2-7, with TRBD1 identical over 8 bases. CDR3 size: 14 residues. CDR1 is SGHTA, CDR2 FQGNSA, per germline. J gave up 6 bases and V 3 bases, and 7 bases lay outside the gene matches. As DNA, the CDR3 is TGTGCCAGCAGCTTGGGGACAGGTTCCCTCGAGCAGTACTTC. Its protein is CASSLGTGSLEQYF.

This clonotype was seen a few times. The J gene is TRBJ2-3, the V gene TRBV27, with TRBD1 identical over 10 bases. CDR3 length: 15 amino acids. Germline trimming cut 3 bases from V and 3 bases from J; bases unmatched to any gene: 3. Looked up from germline, CDR1 is MNHEY and CDR2 is SMNVEV (reference sequence). Written as DNA, the CDR3 is TGTGCCAGCAGTTTCAGGGACAGGGGAACAGATACGCAGTATTTT. Translated: CASSFRDRGTDTQYF.

CDR3 loop: CASGALGREDRRLNEQFF. DNA of the CDR3: TGTGCCAGCGGCGCCCTTGGTCGGGAGGACAGGAGACTCAATGAGCAGTTCTTC. The chain links TRBV4-2 to TRBJ2-1; D might be TRBD1 or TRBD2, each matching 7 bases. Germline CDR1 reads LGHNA; CDR2 reads YNFKEQ. The CDR3 is 18 amino acids. Trimming took 8 bases from V and 6 from J, leaving 29 bases between them.

The chain joins TRBV30 to TRBJ1-1; no clear D. V was clipped by 5 bases and J by 10 bases, with 23 bases between them. CDR1 and CDR2 from the germline V gene are GTSNPN and SVGIG (reference sequence). This CDR3 has 14 amino acids. The CDR3 coding sequence is TGTGCCTGGGGGCCCCCGGGCCAGCAACGACGAGCTTTCTTT. It translates to CAWGPPGQQRRAFF. Drawing the rest from reference TRBV30 and TRBJ1-1, the complete variable domain is SQTIHQWPATLVQPVGSPLSLECTVEGTSNPNLYWYRQAAGRGLQLLFYSVGIGQISSEVPQNLSASRPQDRQFILSSKKLLLSDSGFYLCAWGPPGQQRRAFFGQGTRLTVV.

In this sample, this clonotype turned up a few times. The rearrangement joins TRBV4-1 to TRBJ2-7; D not resolved. The germline CDR1 and CDR2 sequences are MGHRA and YSYEKL. The CDR3 extends over 13 amino acids. The ends were cut back, 0 bases at V and 4 bases at J, with 7 bases in the middle. As DNA, the CDR3 is TGCGCCAGCAGCCAAGATGAGCAGTACGAGCAGTACTTC. Translating it yields CASSQDEQYEQYF.

V is TRBV3-1 and J is TRBJ2-1; 13 nucleotides line up with TRBD2. V shed 6 bases and J 8 bases; nucleotides not matched to a gene: 10. CDR1 and CDR2 (germline): LGHDT, YNNKEL (reference sequence). This CDR3 contains 16 residues. CDR3 in amino acids: CASRRLAGGVGDEQFF. The CDR3 bases are TGTGCCAGCAGAAGACTAGCGGGAGGTGTCGGTGATGAGCAGTTCTTC.

The chain links TRBV20-1 to TRBJ2-3; TRBD2 aligns across 11 bases. This CDR3 spans 16 amino acids. Germline CDR1 DFQATT, CDR2 SNEGSKA (reference sequence). Losses at the gene ends were 0 bases for V and 2 bases for J; bases not matched to a gene: 4. The CDR3 nucleotides are TGCAGTGCTAGAGATACGGGACTAGCGGACACAGATACGCAGTATTTT. Translation gives CSARDTGLADTDTQYF.